What follows is one TCR beta chain and its context. This entry is derived from a study of regulatory T cells in long-lasting Graves disease. Study-wide background: Under 3 months of antithyroid drugs had been taken by newly diagnosed Graves' patients.

Building the TCR beta libraries relied on iRepertoire HTBI primers, and CDR3 regions underwent Arm-PCR. MiXCR, applied by TCRdb to the multiplex PCR reads, yields one record per CDR3 protein. Among about 440,000 distinct CDR3 sequences listed, 14% to 15% were seen once. This sample's time point: newly diagnosed GD, antithyroid drugs for less than 3 months. With RNA extracted from PBMCs as input, the TCR library was made. Xi'an, China, was home to the endocrinology department that provided patients. The data were also submitted as part of a second study, on T cells in Graves' hyperthyroidism and ophthalmopathy. That report adds: Most thyroid clonotypes that were expanded above 0.001 also turned up in blood.

Source: peripheral blood mononuclear cells (PBMCs), taken at new diagnosis, from a patient treated with antithyroid drugs. The origin of this receptor is a woman in her 30s with Graves disease.

The CDR3 sequence is CASSRQGWAGAGETQYF. CDR3 DNA: TGTGCCAGCAGCCGACAGGGTTGGGCGGGAGCAGGGGAGACCCAGTACTTC. The J gene is TRBJ2-5, the V gene TRBV11-2, with D perhaps being TRBD1 or TRBD2 (7 bases each). Germline V lookup: CDR1 SGHAT, CDR2 FQNNGV. The CDR3 is 17 residues long. V was clipped by 5 bases and J by 5 bases, with 24 bases between them.